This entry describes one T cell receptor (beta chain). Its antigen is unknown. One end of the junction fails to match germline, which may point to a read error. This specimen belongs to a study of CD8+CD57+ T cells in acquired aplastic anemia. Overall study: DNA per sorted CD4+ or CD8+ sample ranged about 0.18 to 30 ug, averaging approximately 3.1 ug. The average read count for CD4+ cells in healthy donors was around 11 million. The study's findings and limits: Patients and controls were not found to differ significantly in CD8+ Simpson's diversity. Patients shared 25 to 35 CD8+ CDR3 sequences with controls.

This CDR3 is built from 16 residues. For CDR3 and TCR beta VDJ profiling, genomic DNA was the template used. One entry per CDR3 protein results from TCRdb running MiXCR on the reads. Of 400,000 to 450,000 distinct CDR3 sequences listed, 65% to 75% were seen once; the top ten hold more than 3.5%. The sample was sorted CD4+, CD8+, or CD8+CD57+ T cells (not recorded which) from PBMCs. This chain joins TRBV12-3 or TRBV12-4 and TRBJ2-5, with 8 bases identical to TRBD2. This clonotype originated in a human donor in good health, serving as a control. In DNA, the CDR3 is TGCGCCAGCAGTTCGGGCGGCGCGGGGGGCCAAGAGACCCAGTACTTC. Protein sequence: CASSSGGAGGQETQYF.